This TCR beta chain was profiled in a study of graft-versus-host responses after intestinal transplantation. About the research overall: Recipients got multivisceral, liver-intestinal, or isolated intestinal transplants. Each recipient received anti-thymocyte globulin induction, then tacrolimus and steroids for approximately 3 years. The study's findings and limits: Analysis identified GvH clones in recipient marrow, with some appearing first in ileum or blood.

This clone was seen only once. The antigen remains unidentified. Profiling relied on immunoSEQ multiplex PCR, and the TCRdb table lists in-frame clones only, not all of them. The sample has some 90,000 clones; roughly four fifths are singletons. Germline CDR1 is WSHSY and CDR2 is SAAADI. The junction had 16 bases not matched to a gene; V was cut back by 4 bases and J by 8 bases. CDR3 length: 17 amino acids. The receptor comes from a human donor who received an intestinal transplant. V is TRBV10-2 and J is TRBJ2-1; TRBD1 agrees at 8 bases. This specimen consisted of unstimulated CD4+ T cells sorted from spleen or lymph node cells, obtained before intestinal transplant. The CDR3 DNA follows: TGCGCCAGCAGTGGCCATTACGGGACAGGACCGGGCGATGAGCAGTTCTTC. Amino acid sequence: CASSGHYGTGPGDEQFF.